The 23 T cell receptor beta chains below come from one sample, sequenced in a study of shared clonotypes between healthy human individuals. Only in-frame clones appear in the TCRdb table, and some are missing; sequencing was by immunoSEQ multiplex PCR. The profile shows around 1.1 million clones, 75% to 80% of them singletons. Specimen: memory CD4+ T cells from PBMCs. The sample's subset: CD45RA-negative fraction. These receptors were collected from a man between 18 and 29 years old in good health. Some clones in this sample may be carry-over from other donors' samples.

This chain links TRBV11-2 with TRBJ1-2; the D gene is possibly TRBD1 (6 bases). The CDR3 loop spans 12 amino acids. Germline CDR1 and CDR2: SGHAT and FQNNGV. V lost 3 bases to trimming and J lost 7 bases, with 9 bases between them. CDR3 protein: CASSLVGGGYTF. The CDR3 coding sequence is TGTGCCAGCAGCTTGGTAGGGGGTGGCTACACCTTC. Full variable domain (rest looked up from reference TRBV11-2 and TRBJ1-2): EAGVAQSPRYKIIEKRQSVAFWCNPISGHATLYWYQQILGQGPKLLIQFQNNGVVDDSQLPKDRFSAERLKGVDSTLKIQPAKLEDSAVYLCASSLVGGGYTFGSGTRLTVV.

V usage is TRBV5-1 and J usage is TRBJ2-6, with a tentative D call TRBD2 (5 bases). The CDR3 totals 17 residues. CDR1 is SGHRS, CDR2 YFSETQ, per germline. With 1 base removed from V and 2 bases from J, the gap between germline ends came to 13 bases. Written as DNA, the CDR3 is TGCGCCAGCAGCTTGTGGTCTTCGGGGACTGGGGCCAACGTCCTGACTTTC. It is translated as CASSLWSSGTGANVLTF.

This clone was observed many times. The V call is TRBV2, the J call TRBJ1-1; unclear D gene. This CDR3 spans 14 amino acids. Germline V gene sequence: CDR1 SNHLY, CDR2 FYNNEI. V was shortened by 5 bases and J by 4 bases, with 14 bases between the two germline ends. The CDR3 DNA sequence: TGTGCCAGCAGTAATACTAGGGTGGGCACTGAAGCTTTCTTT. Protein: CASSNTRVGTEAFF.

CDR3 sequence reads: CASSLGPGEDEKLFF. Here the CDR3 DNA reads TGTGCCAGCAGCTTAGGCCCGGGGGAGGATGAAAAACTGTTTTTT. V and J are TRBV7-8 and TRBJ1-4; maybe TRBD1 (5 bases). Germline-derived CDR1 and CDR2 are SGHVS and FQNEAQ. Trimming took 1 base from V and 6 from J, leaving 12 bases between them. The CDR3 runs 15 residues.

The V gene is TRBV28, the J gene TRBJ1-5; D is ambiguous. The CDR3 runs to 12 residues. V dropped 1 base and J dropped 3 bases, with 1 base sitting between them. CDR1 and CDR2 from the germline V gene are MDHEN and SYDVKM. The CDR3 here is CASSLYNQPQHF. The DNA of the CDR3 is TGTGCCAGCAGTTTATACAATCAGCCCCAGCATTTT. Combining the CDR3 with reference TRBV28 and TRBJ1-5 gives the whole variable domain DVKVTQSSRYLVKRTGEKVFLECVQDMDHENMFWYRQDPGLGLRLIYFSYDVKMKEKGDIPEGYSVSREKKERFSLILESASTNQTSMYLCASSLYNQPQHFGDGTRLSIL.

The J gene is TRBJ1-5, the V gene TRBV4-3; D remains ambiguous. TRBJ2-3 matches the DNA end more closely, so the J call is doubtful. The CDR3 extends over 15 amino acids. CDR1 LGHNA and CDR2 YSLEER come from the germline V gene. Written as DNA, the CDR3 is TGCGCCAGCAGCCGCAAAAAGGGTAGCAATCAGCCCCAGTATTTT. Protein sequence: CASSRKKGSNQPQYF.

This clone has a count of ten or more. The chain recombines TRBV10-2 with TRBJ2-7; 10 positions agree with TRBD1. The CDR3 covers 15 residues. V lost 5 bases, J lost 3 bases, and 7 bases stayed unmatched. The germline CDR1 and CDR2 sequences are WSHSY and SAAADI. CDR3: CASSSRDRGSYEQYF. The CDR3 coding sequence is TGCGCCAGCAGTAGTCGGGACAGGGGCAGCTACGAGCAGTACTTC.

The CDR3 region is CASSLAILYGYTF. The CDR3 DNA is TGTGCCAGCAGCTTAGCTATCCTCTATGGCTACACCTTC. This chain links TRBV5-4 with TRBJ1-2, with no clear D. Trimming cost V 2 bases and J 4 bases, with 9 bases left between them. Germline-derived CDR1 and CDR2 are SGHNT and YYREEE (reference sequence). CDR3 length: 13 residues.

The chain employs TRBV7-8 and TRBJ1-1; TRBD1 might be the D (5 bases). The CDR3 has 13 amino acids. CDR1 is SGHVS and CDR2 is FQNEAQ in the germline V gene. V lost 6 bases and J 3 bases, leaving 11 bases between the germline ends. CDR3 sequence: CASRPDSYTEAFF. For the CDR3, the DNA is TGTGCCAGCAGGCCAGACAGTTACACTGAAGCTTTCTTT.

The V and J genes are TRBV28 and TRBJ1-2; 8 bases align to TRBD1. Germline CDR1 reads MDHEN; CDR2 reads SYDVKM. The CDR3 sequence is 13 residues long. The V segment lost 5 bases and the J segment 8 bases; nucleotides outside the gene matches: 7. CDR3 DNA: TGTGCCAGCAGTAGTGGACAGGGAACGGGCTACACCTTC. It codes for CASSSGQGTGYTF.

The CDR3 here is CASRDSGSGNTIYF. The CDR3 bases are TGTGCCAGCAGGGACAGCGGCTCTGGAAACACCATATATTTT. The V call is TRBV7-2, the J call TRBJ1-3; possible D gene TRBD1, 6 bases. Trimming took off 6 bases at V and 0 bases at J, with 9 bases between the two ends. The CDR3 is 14 amino acids. CDR1 and CDR2 (germline): SGHTA, FQGNSA.

The chain carries TRBV28 and TRBJ1-2, with 10 bases identical to TRBD1. Germline values: CDR1 MDHEN, CDR2 SYDVKM. V trimming: 4 bases; J trimming: 8 bases; junction bases outside the gene matches: 4. This CDR3 is 13 amino acids long. The CDR3 here is CASSSGQGQGYTF. The CDR3 DNA follows: TGTGCCAGCAGTTCGGGACAGGGGCAGGGCTACACCTTC.

About this clone: A read error is possible here, since a much larger clone lies one base away. Other DNA sequences in the same sample also yield this CDR3. The chain is built from TRBV27 and TRBJ2-5; 9 bases agree with TRBD1. Near its end, the DNA agrees better with TRBJ2-7, so the J call may be wrong. Germline loops: CDR1 MNHEY, CDR2 SMNVEV (reference sequence). The CDR3 runs 13 residues. Here the CDR3 DNA reads TGTGCCAGCAGCTTAGGGACAGGGTACGAGCAGTACTTC. Its translation is CASSLGTGYEQYF.

The rearrangement links TRBV7-3 to TRBJ2-2, with D perhaps matching TRBD1 (6 bases). Germline V lookup: CDR1 SGHTA, CDR2 FQGTGA. The CDR3 has 13 residues. The ends were cut back, 4 bases at V and 6 bases at J, with 9 bases in the middle. CDR3 coding DNA: TGTGCCAGCAGCTGGGGGCTTGCCGGGGAGCTGTTTTTT. Protein: CASSWGLAGELFF. Full variable domain (remainder filled in from reference TRBV7-3 and TRBJ2-2): GAGVSQTPSNKVTEKGKYVELRCDPISGHTALYWYRQSLGQGPEFLIYFQGTGAADDSGLPNDRFFAVRPEGSVSTLKIQRTERGDSAVYLCASSWGLAGELFFGEGSRLTVL.

The chain is built from TRBV18 and TRBJ2-3, with D possibly called TRBD1 or TRBD2 (7 bases each). Trimming pared 0 bases from V and 5 bases from J, leaving 15 bases between. This CDR3 contains 16 residues. CDR1 and CDR2 (germline): KGHSH, LQKENI. This CDR3 is CASSPPGGGAQDTQYF. CDR3 in DNA: TGTGCCAGCTCACCACCGGGAGGGGGCGCGCAAGATACGCAGTATTTT.

The chain links TRBV19 to TRBJ2-3; no clear D. Germline CDR1 reads LNHDA; CDR2 reads SQIVND (reference sequence). The CDR3 runs 15 residues. The V gene lost 1 base and the J gene lost 4 bases, with 12 bases spanning the gap. CDR3 DNA: TGTGCCAGTAGTATAGGCCAGGCCCTGGCAGATACGCAGTATTTT. Protein product: CASSIGQALADTQYF.

This sequence joins TRBV9 and TRBJ2-7; unclear D gene. Germline V gene lookup returns CDR1 SGDLS and CDR2 YYNGEE. CDR3 length: 14 amino acids. Trimming removed 4 bases at V and 7 bases at J, with 18 bases between. This CDR3 reads CASSSIPGSREQYF. The CDR3 region has the DNA TGTGCCAGCAGCTCCATACCAGGCTCGAGGGAGCAGTACTTC.

The genes are TRBV5-1 and TRBJ2-7; D is uncertain. The CDR3 is 15 residues long. The germline V and J ends were trimmed by 3 bases and 2 bases, with 15 bases remaining between them. CDR1 is SGHRS and CDR2 is YFSETQ in the germline V gene. The CDR3 protein is CASSWEATVTYEQYF. The DNA of the CDR3 is TGCGCCAGCAGCTGGGAAGCTACAGTTACCTACGAGCAGTACTTC.

The rearrangement uses TRBV7-2 and TRBJ1-4; maybe TRBD1 (6 bases). The CDR3 runs to 15 residues. The ends were cut back, 5 bases at V and 5 bases at J, with 15 bases in the middle. In germline, CDR1 is SGHTA, CDR2 FQGNSA. The CDR3 DNA sequence: TGTGCCAGCAGCCCAAGCGGGGGGGCCAATGAAAAACTGTTTTTT. It is translated as CASSPSGGANEKLFF.

J is TRBJ1-4 and V is TRBV30; 8 bases agree with TRBD1. V trimming: 2 bases; J trimming: 7 bases; junction bases outside the gene matches: 6. This CDR3 comprises 14 residues. Germline CDR1 GTSNPN, CDR2 SVGIG (reference sequence). CDR3: CAWSPGQVAEKLFF. The CDR3, as DNA: TGTGCCTGGAGTCCGGGACAGGTGGCTGAAAAACTGTTTTTT.

The V call is TRBV4-1, the J call TRBJ2-1, with TRBD2 matching 14 bases. This CDR3 spans 19 amino acids. Trimming took 3 bases from V and 9 from J; bases not matched to a gene: 16. Germline lookup yields CDR1 MGHRA and CDR2 YSYEKL. The CDR3 here is CASSQSPAATSGRAGEQFF. CDR3 in DNA: TGCGCCAGCAGCCAGTCACCGGCAGCGACTAGCGGGAGGGCCGGTGAGCAGTTCTTC.

V gene TRBV29-1 combines with J gene TRBJ2-5; the D is unclear. CDR3 length: 11 amino acids. Trimming took 7 bases from V and 6 from J, leaving 12 bases between them. The germline gives CDR1 SQVTM, CDR2 ANQGSEA. The CDR3 sequence is CSALDSKTQYF. The DNA of the CDR3 is TGCAGCGCATTAGATAGTAAGACCCAGTACTTC.

J is TRBJ2-1 and V is TRBV2, with D possibly called TRBD1 or TRBD2 (5 bases each). Germline V gene sequence: CDR1 SNHLY, CDR2 FYNNEI. V lost 5 bases and J 13 bases, leaving 12 bases between the germline ends. The CDR3 length is 11 residues. The CDR3 loop reads CASSSGASQFF. In DNA, the CDR3 is TGTGCCAGCAGTTCCGGGGCGTCACAGTTCTTC.